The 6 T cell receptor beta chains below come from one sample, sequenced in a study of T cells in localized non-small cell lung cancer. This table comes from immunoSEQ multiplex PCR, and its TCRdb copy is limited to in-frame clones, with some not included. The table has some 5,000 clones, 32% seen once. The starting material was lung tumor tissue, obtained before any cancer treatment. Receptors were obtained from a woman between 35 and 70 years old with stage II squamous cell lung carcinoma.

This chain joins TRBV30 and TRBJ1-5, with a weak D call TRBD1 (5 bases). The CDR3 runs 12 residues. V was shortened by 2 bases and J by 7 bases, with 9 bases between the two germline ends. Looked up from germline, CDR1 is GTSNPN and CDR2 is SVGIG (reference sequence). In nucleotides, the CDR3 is TGTGCCTGGAGTCGGGGGGGGCAGCCCCAGCATTTT. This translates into CAWSRGGQPQHF.

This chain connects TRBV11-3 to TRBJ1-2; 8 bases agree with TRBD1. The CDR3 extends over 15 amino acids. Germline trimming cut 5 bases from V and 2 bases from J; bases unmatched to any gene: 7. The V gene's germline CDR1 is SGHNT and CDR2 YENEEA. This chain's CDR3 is CASSPGDRPNYGYTF. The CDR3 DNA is TGTGCCAGCAGCCCAGGGGACAGGCCGAACTATGGCTACACCTTC.

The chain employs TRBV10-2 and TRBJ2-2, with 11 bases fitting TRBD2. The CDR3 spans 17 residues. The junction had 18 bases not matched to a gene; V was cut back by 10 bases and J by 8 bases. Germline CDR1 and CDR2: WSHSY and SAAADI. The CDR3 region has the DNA TGCGCCACCCTAGGTGGGCTAGCGGGAGGCCCCTCGGGGGAGCTGTTTTTT. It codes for CATLGGLAGGPSGELFF.

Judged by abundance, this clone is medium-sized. CDR3 sequence: CASSPGTATYEQYF. In DNA, the CDR3 is TGTGCCAGCAGTCCCGGGACAGCGACCTACGAGCAGTACTTC. This chain joins TRBV28 and TRBJ2-7, with TRBD1 identical over 7 bases. The CDR3 sequence is 14 residues long. Germline values: CDR1 MDHEN, CDR2 SYDVKM. With V trimmed by 5 bases and J by 2 bases, 6 bases remained unmatched.

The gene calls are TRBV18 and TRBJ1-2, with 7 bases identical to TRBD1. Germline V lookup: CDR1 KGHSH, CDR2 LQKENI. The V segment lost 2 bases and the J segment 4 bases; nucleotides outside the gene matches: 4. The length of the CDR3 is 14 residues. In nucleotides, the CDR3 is TGTGCCAGCTCACCAGGAAGGGACAGCTATGGCTACACCTTC. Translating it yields CASSPGRDSYGYTF.

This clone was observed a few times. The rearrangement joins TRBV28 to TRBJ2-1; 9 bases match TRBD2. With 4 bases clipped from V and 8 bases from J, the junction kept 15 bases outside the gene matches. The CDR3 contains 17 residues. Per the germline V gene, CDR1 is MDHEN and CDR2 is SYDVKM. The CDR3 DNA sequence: TGTGCCAGCAGTTCCCCAATAGCGGGAGTTTATTCGTATGAGCAGTTCTTC. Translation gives CASSSPIAGVYSYEQFF.